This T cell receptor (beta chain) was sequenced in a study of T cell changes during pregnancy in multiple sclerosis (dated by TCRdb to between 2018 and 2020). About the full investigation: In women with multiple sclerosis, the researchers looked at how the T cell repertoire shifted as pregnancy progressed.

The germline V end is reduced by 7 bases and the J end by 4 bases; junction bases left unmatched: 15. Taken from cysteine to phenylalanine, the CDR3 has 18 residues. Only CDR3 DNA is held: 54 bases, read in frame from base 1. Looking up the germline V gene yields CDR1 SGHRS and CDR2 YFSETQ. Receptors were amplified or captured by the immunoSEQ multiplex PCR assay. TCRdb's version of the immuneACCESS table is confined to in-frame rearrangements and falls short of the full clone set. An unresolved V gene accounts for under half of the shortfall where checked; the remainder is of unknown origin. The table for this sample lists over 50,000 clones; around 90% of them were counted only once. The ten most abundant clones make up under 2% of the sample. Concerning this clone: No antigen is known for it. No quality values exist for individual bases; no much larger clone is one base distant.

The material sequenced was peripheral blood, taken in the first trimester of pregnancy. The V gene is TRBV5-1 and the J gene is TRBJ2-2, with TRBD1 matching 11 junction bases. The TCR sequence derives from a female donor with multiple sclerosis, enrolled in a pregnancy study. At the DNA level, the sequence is TGCGCCAGCGACCCGGGACAGGGGGTCGTTGGGGGCACCGGGGAGCTGTTTTTT. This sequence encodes CASDPGQGVVGGTGELFF.